This TCR beta chain is drawn from a study of graft-versus-host responses after intestinal transplantation. Across the whole study: Induction using anti-thymocyte globulin, followed by tacrolimus and steroids for roughly 3 years, was given to all recipients.

TCRdb's copy holds only in-frame clones and misses some; the assay was immunoSEQ multiplex PCR. The repertoire holds fewer than 95,000 clones, 85% to 95% seen once, with roughly 0.49% in the top ten. V dropped 1 base and J dropped 6; count of bases not matched to a gene: 8. The CDR3 loop spans 17 amino acids. Germline V CDR1 and CDR2: SGHVS, FNYEAQ. Points on this clone: Its specificity is unknown.

Overall study results and limits: Some GvH clones appeared in ileal mucosa or blood before recipient bone marrow.

Sequenced here: unstimulated CD8+ T cells sorted from spleen or lymph node cells, sampled before intestinal transplant. The V call is TRBV7-6, the J call TRBJ2-1; 11 nucleotides match TRBD1. The clonotype comes from a human donor who received an intestinal transplant. The CDR3 DNA follows: TGTGCCAGCAGCTTAGGTTGGACAGGGGGCGAGGGCAATGAGCAGTTCTTC. Protein sequence: CASSLGWTGGEGNEQFF.